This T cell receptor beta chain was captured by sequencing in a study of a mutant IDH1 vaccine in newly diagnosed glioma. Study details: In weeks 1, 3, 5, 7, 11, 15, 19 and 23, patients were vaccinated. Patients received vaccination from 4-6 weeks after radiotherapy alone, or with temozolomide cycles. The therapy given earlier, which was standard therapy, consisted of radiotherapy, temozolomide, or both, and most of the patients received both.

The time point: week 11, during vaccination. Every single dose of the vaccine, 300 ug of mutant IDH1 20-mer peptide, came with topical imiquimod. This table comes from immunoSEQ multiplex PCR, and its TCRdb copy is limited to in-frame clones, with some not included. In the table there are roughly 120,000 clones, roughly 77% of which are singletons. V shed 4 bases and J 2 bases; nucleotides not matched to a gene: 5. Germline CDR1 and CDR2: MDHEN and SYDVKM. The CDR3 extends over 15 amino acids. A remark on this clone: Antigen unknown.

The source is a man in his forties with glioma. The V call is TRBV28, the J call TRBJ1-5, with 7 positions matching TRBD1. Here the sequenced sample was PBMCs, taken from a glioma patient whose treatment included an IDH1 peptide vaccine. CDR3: CASSSTGFGNQPQHF. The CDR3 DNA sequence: TGTGCCAGCAGTTCGACAGGGTTCGGCAATCAGCCCCAGCATTTT.